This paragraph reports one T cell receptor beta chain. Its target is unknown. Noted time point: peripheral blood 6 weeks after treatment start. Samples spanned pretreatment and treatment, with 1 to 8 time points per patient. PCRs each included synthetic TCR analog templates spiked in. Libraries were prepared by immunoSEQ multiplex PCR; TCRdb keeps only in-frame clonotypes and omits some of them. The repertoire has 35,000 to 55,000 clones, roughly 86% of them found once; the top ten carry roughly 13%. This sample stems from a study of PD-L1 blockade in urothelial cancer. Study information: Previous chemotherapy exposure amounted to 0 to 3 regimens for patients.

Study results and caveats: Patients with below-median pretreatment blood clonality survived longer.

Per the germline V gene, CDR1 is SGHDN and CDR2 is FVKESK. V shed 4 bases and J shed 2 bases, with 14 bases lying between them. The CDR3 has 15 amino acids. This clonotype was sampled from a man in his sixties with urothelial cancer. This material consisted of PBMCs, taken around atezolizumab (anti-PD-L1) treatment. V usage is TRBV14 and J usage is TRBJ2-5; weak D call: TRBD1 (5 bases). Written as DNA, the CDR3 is TGTGCCAGCAGCCCCGGACGGACAATTCAAGAGACCCAGTACTTC. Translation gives CASSPGRTIQETQYF.